The 3 T cell receptor beta chains given below trace back to one sample, sequenced in a study of blood T cell repertoires in COVID-19. The table came from immunoSEQ multiplex PCR; TCRdb's copy has only in-frame clones and leaves some out. The table lists 95,000 to 120,000 clones, 85% of them singletons. The sample comprised peripheral blood. The receptors shown here come from a human donor in a cohort sampled during active COVID-19.

The chain combines TRBV6-5 with TRBJ2-1; tentatively, D is TRBD1 (7 bases). V lost 6 bases and J 10 bases, leaving 22 bases between the germline ends. Germline V gives CDR1 MNHEY, CDR2 SVGAGI. This CDR3 comprises 15 residues. CDR3 coding DNA: TGTGCCAGCAGCCCGACTAGACAGGGATCAAGGGAGCAGTTCTTC. Translated: CASSPTRQGSREQFF.

The chain employs TRBV24-1 and TRBJ1-2; D uncertain. Trimming shortened V by 2 bases and J by 4 bases, and 10 bases separated the two germline ends. Looked up from germline, CDR1 is KGHDR and CDR2 is SFDVKD. The CDR3 loop spans 14 amino acids. The CDR3 nucleotides read TGTGCCACCAGTGATTCAGCCGGGGTCTATGGCTACACCTTC. Protein product: CATSDSAGVYGYTF.

The count of this clone is one. The rearrangement links TRBV3-1 (or the pseudogene TRBV3-2) to TRBJ1-4; TRBD1 aligns across 9 bases. V gave up 6 bases and J gave up 9 bases; unmatched junction bases: 11. This CDR3 comprises 15 residues. CDR1 and CDR2 (germline): LGHDT, YNNKEL (reference sequence). The CDR3 here is CASSPPGQGQQKLFF. In DNA form, the CDR3 reads TGTGCCAGCAGTCCACCGGGACAGGGTCAACAAAAACTGTTTTTT.